This paragraph reports one T cell receptor (beta chain). The CDR3 consists of 16 residues. Germline CDR1 is LGHNA and CDR2 is YSLEER. The trim removed 0 bases at V and 4 bases at J, leaving 6 bases unmatched. The data were produced by immunoSEQ multiplex PCR, yet TCRdb's version contains in-frame clones alone and is incomplete. Of around 93,000 clones listed, more than 85% are singletons. The data stem from a study of technical replicates of blood from a few donors. The sequence came from a human donor in good health. The chain joins TRBV4-3 to TRBJ2-7; 10 bases match TRBD1. Sample: T cells isolated from PBMCs. Here the CDR3 DNA reads TGCGCCAGCAGCCAAGAGTTCGGACAGGGGGGGTACGAGCAGTACTTC. Its translation is CASSQEFGQGGYEQYF.